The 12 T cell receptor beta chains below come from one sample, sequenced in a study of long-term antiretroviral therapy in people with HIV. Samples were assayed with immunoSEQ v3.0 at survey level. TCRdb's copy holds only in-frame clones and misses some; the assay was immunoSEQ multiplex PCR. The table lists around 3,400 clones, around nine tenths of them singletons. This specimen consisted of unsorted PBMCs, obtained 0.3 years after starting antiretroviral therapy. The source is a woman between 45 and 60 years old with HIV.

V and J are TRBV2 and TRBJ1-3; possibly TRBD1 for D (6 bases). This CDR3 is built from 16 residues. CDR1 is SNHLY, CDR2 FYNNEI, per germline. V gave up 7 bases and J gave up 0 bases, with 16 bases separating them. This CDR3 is CASTAQTGISGNTIYF. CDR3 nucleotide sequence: TGTGCCAGCACCGCCCAAACAGGGATCTCTGGAAACACCATATATTTT.

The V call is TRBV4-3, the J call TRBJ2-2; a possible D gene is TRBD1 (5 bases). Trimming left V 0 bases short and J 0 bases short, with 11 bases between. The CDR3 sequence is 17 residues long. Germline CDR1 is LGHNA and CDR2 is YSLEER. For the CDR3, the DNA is TGCGCCAGCAGCCAAGATGCGGCAGGGACGAACACCGGGGAGCTGTTTTTT. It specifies CASSQDAAGTNTGELFF.

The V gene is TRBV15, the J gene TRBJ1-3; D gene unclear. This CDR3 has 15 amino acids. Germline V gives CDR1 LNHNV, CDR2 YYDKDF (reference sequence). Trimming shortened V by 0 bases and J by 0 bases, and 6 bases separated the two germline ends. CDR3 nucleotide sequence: TGTGCCACCAGCAGAGACGGAAACTCTGGAAACACCATATATTTT. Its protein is CATSRDGNSGNTIYF.

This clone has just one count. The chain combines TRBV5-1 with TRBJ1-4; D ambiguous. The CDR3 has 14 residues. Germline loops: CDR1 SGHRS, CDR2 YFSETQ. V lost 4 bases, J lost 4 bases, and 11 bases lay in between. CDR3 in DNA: TGCGCCAGCAGCCTGGCGGGTTTTAATGAAAAACTGTTTTTT. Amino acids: CASSLAGFNEKLFF.

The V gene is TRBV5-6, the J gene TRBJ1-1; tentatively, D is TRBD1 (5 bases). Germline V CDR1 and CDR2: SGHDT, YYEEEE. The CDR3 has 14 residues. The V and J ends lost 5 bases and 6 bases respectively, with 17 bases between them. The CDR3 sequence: CASRVRGQKAEAFF. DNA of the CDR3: TGTGCCAGCAGGGTCCGGGGCCAAAAGGCTGAAGCTTTCTTT.

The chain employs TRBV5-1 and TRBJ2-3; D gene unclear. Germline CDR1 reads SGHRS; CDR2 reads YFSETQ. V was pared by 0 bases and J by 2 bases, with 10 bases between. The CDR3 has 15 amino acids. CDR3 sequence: CASSLAGVDTDTQYF. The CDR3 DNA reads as TGCGCCAGCAGCTTGGCCGGTGTAGACACAGATACGCAGTATTTT. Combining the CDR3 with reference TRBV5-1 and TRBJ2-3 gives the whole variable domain KAGVTQTPRYLIKTRGQQVTLSCSPISGHRSVSWYQQTPGQGLQFLFEYFSETQRNKGNFPGRFSGRQFSNSRSEMNVSTLELGDSALYLCASSLAGVDTDTQYFGPGTRLTVL.

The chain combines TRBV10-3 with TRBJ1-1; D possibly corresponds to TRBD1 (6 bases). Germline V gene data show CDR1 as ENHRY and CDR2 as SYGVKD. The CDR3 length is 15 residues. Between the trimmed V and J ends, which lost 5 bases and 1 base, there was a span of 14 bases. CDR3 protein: CAISPTGQRNTEAFF. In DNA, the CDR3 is TGTGCCATCAGTCCCACCGGACAGCGGAACACTGAAGCTTTCTTT.

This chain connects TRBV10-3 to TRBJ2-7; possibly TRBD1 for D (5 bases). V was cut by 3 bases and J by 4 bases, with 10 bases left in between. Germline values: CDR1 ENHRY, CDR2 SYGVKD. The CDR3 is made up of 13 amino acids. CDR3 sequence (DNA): TGTGCCATCAGTGATTTGCAGGGATACGAGCAGTACTTC. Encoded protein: CAISDLQGYEQYF.

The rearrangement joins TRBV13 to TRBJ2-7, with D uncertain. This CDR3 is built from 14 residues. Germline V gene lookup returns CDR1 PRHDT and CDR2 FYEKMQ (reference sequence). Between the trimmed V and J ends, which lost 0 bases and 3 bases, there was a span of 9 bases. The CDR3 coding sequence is TGTGCCAGCAGCTTAGGGCGCGGAATCTACGAGCAGTACTTC. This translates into CASSLGRGIYEQYF.

The CDR3 spells CASSSTSYGYTF. The CDR3, as DNA: TGTGCCAGCAGCTCCACAAGCTATGGCTACACCTTC. The chain recombines TRBV7-8 with TRBJ1-2; the D is unclear. There are 12 residues in the CDR3. CDR1 SGHVS and CDR2 FQNEAQ come from the germline V gene. Trimming took 4 bases from V and 4 from J, leaving 7 bases between them.

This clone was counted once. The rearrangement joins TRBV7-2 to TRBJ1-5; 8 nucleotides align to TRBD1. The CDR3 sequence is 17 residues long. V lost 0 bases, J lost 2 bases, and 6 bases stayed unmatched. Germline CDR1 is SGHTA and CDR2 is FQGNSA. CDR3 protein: CASSLAAGGDGNQPQHF. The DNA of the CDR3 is TGTGCCAGCAGCTTAGCGGCAGGGGGCGATGGCAATCAGCCCCAGCATTTT.

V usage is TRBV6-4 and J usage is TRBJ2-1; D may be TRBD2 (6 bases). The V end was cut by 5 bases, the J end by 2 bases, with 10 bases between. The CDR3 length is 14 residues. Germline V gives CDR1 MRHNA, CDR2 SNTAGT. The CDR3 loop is CASSLTGAYNEQFF. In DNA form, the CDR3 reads TGTGCCAGCAGTCTAACGGGGGCCTACAATGAGCAGTTCTTC.